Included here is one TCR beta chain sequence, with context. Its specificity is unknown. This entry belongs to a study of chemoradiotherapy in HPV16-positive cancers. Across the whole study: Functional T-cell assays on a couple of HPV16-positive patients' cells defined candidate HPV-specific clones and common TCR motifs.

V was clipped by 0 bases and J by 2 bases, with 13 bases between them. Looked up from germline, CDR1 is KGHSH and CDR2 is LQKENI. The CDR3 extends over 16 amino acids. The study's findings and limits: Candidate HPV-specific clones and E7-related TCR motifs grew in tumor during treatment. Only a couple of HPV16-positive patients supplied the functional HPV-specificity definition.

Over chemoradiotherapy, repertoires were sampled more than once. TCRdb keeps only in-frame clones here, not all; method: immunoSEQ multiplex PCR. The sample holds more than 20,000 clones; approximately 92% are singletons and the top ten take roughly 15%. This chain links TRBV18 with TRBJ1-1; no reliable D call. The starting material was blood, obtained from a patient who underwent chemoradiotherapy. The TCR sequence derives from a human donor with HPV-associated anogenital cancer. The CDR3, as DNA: TGTGCCAGCTCACCACCGAAGCAGGTTAGAAACACTGAAGCTTTCTTT. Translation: CASSPPKQVRNTEAFF.